These T cell receptor beta chains were read from a single sample in a study of T-cell memory formation after mild COVID-19. TCRdb independently ran MiXCR on the 5' RACE reads; one entry per CDR3 protein. The top ten clones hold roughly a fifth of a sample with a few hundred thousand distinct CDR3 sequences, less than 25% of them seen once. The specimen was PBMCs or a T cell subset sorted from them (not recorded which). All receptors come from a man aged 18 to 29 who had mild COVID-19 (a few samples of this study predate the infection). Cell type and time point are not known. CDR3s include the opening cysteine and the closing phenylalanine or tryptophan. Each record gives: V gene, J gene, D gene, clone size, CDR3 DNA, CDR3 protein. D genes are given only for firm matches. Where a row states a size, it is once, few, many or the class of an expanded clone; other rows omit it.

v_call: TRBV12-3/TRBV12-4
j_call: TRBJ1-4
d_call: .
clone_size: .
cdr3_nt: TGTGCCAGCAGATTCGGGGAGCAAAAACTGTTTTTT
cdr3_aa: CASRFGEQKLFF

v_call: TRBV6-2/TRBV6-3
j_call: TRBJ1-5
d_call: .
clone_size: .
cdr3_nt: TGTGCCAGCAGTCATCCAGCGTATAGCAATCAGCCCCAGCATTTT
cdr3_aa: CASSHPAYSNQPQHF

v_call: TRBV18
j_call: TRBJ2-1
d_call: TRBD2
clone_size: .
cdr3_nt: TGTGCCAGCTCACCCGGGACTAGCGGACTGAGCTCCTACAATGAGCAGTTCTTC
cdr3_aa: CASSPGTSGLSSYNEQFF

v_call: TRBV6-5
j_call: TRBJ1-3
d_call: TRBD1
clone_size: .
cdr3_nt: TGTGCCAGCAGTTTCCAGGGGGCGAGTGGATCAAACACCATATATTTT
cdr3_aa: CASSFQGASGSNTIYF

v_call: TRBV7-2
j_call: TRBJ1-6
d_call: TRBD1
clone_size: many
cdr3_nt: TGTGCCAGCAGCTTAGAACAGGGGCTACCCCTCCACTTT
cdr3_aa: CASSLEQGLPLHF

v_call: TRBV6-2/TRBV6-3
j_call: TRBJ2-3
d_call: TRBD2
clone_size: .
cdr3_nt: TGTGCCAGCAGTTACGTCGGGGGGGCCGGTCCGACAGATATGCAGTATTTT
cdr3_aa: CASSYVGGAGPTDMQYF

v_call: TRBV20-1
j_call: TRBJ2-2
d_call: .
clone_size: .
cdr3_nt: TGCAGTGCAGACGGGCTGGACACCGGGGAGCTGTTTTTT
cdr3_aa: CSADGLDTGELFF

v_call: TRBV5-5
j_call: TRBJ2-3
d_call: .
clone_size: .
cdr3_nt: TGTGCCAGCAGCCTGCAGGCCAGGGTGGTAACAGATACGCAGTATTTT
cdr3_aa: CASSLQARVVTDTQYF

v_call: TRBV23-1
j_call: TRBJ2-4
d_call: TRBD1
clone_size: many
cdr3_nt: TGCGCCAGCAGTCAAGAGGGCAGGGGGACCAAAAACATTCAGTACTTC
cdr3_aa: CASSQEGRGTKNIQYF

v_call: TRBV29-1
j_call: TRBJ1-2
d_call: TRBD1
clone_size: .
cdr3_nt: TGCAGCGTTGGACCCGGACAGGGGATGGCCTATGGCTACACCTTC
cdr3_aa: CSVGPGQGMAYGYTF

v_call: TRBV29-1
j_call: TRBJ1-2
d_call: .
clone_size: .
cdr3_nt: TGCAGCGTTGAAGAGACACAGTTCGGCTATGGCTACACCTTC
cdr3_aa: CSVEETQFGYGYTF

v_call: TRBV20-1
j_call: TRBJ1-1
d_call: .
clone_size: .
cdr3_nt: TGCAGTGCTACCAGGGCGAACACTGAAGCTTTCTTT
cdr3_aa: CSATRANTEAFF

v_call: TRBV6-5
j_call: TRBJ2-5
d_call: .
clone_size: .
cdr3_nt: TGTGCCAGCAGTCCAGTTATCGCCCCGACAGAGCCTCAGTACTTC
cdr3_aa: CASSPVIAPTEPQYF

v_call: TRBV20-1
j_call: TRBJ2-2
d_call: TRBD1
clone_size: .
cdr3_nt: TGCAGTGCTAGATTCCGGGACAGTGCAGGCGGCACCGGGGAGCTGTTTTTT
cdr3_aa: CSARFRDSAGGTGELFF

v_call: TRBV4-1
j_call: TRBJ2-5
d_call: .
clone_size: few
cdr3_nt: TGCGCCAGCAGCCAGGTAGCGGCCCAAGAGACCCAGTACTTC
cdr3_aa: CASSQVAAQETQYF

v_call: TRBV10-3
j_call: TRBJ2-6
d_call: TRBD1
clone_size: many
cdr3_nt: TGTGCCATCAGCGGGACAGGGGGATCTGGGGCCAACGTCCTGACTTTC
cdr3_aa: CAISGTGGSGANVLTF

v_call: TRBV4-3
j_call: TRBJ2-1
d_call: TRBD1
clone_size: many
cdr3_nt: TGCGCCAGCAGCCTGACCCACCAGGGGGCCCAGTTCTTC
cdr3_aa: CASSLTHQGAQFF

v_call: TRBV2
j_call: TRBJ1-6
d_call: .
clone_size: few
cdr3_nt: TGTGCCAGCAATAGACAGGAGAGCGTTTCACCCCTCCACTTT
cdr3_aa: CASNRQESVSPLHF

v_call: TRBV20-1
j_call: TRBJ2-1
d_call: .
clone_size: .
cdr3_nt: TGCAGTGCTAGAGATCTTGCGGGGCTCTCCTACAATGAGCAGTTCTTC
cdr3_aa: CSARDLAGLSYNEQFF